This TCR beta chain derives from a study of T cell responses to AZD1222 COVID-19 vaccine (dated by TCRdb to the early 2020s). Looking at the study overall: AZD1222 recipients given second doses at about 4 weeks or at about 12 weeks were pooled, since spike-specific TCR depth and breadth were not found to differ between the two schedules. A total of approximately 240 trial participants underwent TCR sequencing, of whom roughly 210 received two doses of AZD1222 and some 26 received two doses of the MenACWY control vaccine. Trial participants were enrolled by age into subgroups of 18-55, 56-69 and 70-plus years, and around 150, 28 and 57 TCR-sequenced participants, respectively, were included in these subgroups. Study-wide conclusions, independent of this receptor: Epitopes outside the regions mutated in the B.1.351 and B.1.1.7 variants were reportedly recognized by nearly half of the unique spike-specific TCRs. Conclusions about previously exposed vaccinees are limited because only five or six AZD1222 recipients were SARS-CoV-2 seropositive at baseline. Participants were mostly white British, with more females than males. The authors suggested clonal diversity may have been underestimated. Because no day 14 peak-response samples were available, the repertoires could be characterized only after the peak T cell response. The 56-69-year group was small, and its depth increase did not reach significance, likely because of low power. The vaccine-associated CD4 TCRs covered the entire spike protein, and the dominant responses fell in regions 160-218 and 743-854. Spike-specific TCR breadth and depth rose significantly after two AZD1222 doses compared with day 0 and with MenACWY recipients.

Comments on this clone: Its antigen target is currently unknown. Base qualities were left out, and no much larger clone turns up one base away.

CDR1 and CDR2 were assigned from the germline V gene as MDHEN and SYDVKM. The CDR3 goes from the cysteine to the phenylalanine over 14 residues. Just the 42-base CDR3 DNA is kept, in frame starting at base 1. V lost 0 bases and J lost 5 bases; the stretch between them is 7 bases long. The CDR3 regions of human TCRbeta chains were subjected to immunosequencing. The authors' analysis ran thus. Repertoire TCRs were matched against a reference library of SARS-CoV-2-specific TCRs generated with the MIRA antigen-specificity platform. Breadth was defined as the fraction of unique TCRs that were SARS-CoV-2-associated, and depth was defined as the fraction of total T cells that were SARS-CoV-2-associated. Using the MIRA data, every spike-specific TCR was mapped to the spike region that the TCR reacted to and assigned to either a CD4 or a CD8 class. Log10-transformed breadth and depth values were compared by one-way ANOVA with Sidak's multiple comparisons tests. What TCRdb holds here is the immuneACCESS table cut down to in-frame rearrangements. Part of the clones is not present; checked against another copy, under half of the missing clones reflect an unresolved V gene, and the others are unexplained. V, J and clone size derive from that table, while D and trimming were established from the DNA sequence. Counted in this sample were roughly 100,000 clones; 85% to 90% of them appeared once. About 4.9% of the sample is taken by the ten largest.

According to the study, the label for this sample's time point signals: baseline before first vaccination. Samples from vaccinated people were obtained from the UK trials COV001 and COV002, which included a single-blind randomized controlled phase 2/3 trial of AZD1222 (ChAdOx1 nCoV-19) in healthy adults. For TCRbeta chain sequencing, PBMC samples were collected from trial participants at day 0 and at day 28 after the second dose. Specimen: peripheral blood, collected on day 0 of AZD1222 vaccination. The receptor comes from an adult in good health. Recombination connected TRBV28 to TRBJ1-4; the D gene remains uncertain. The DNA is as follows: TGTGCCAGCAGTTTATGGGTCGGGAATGAAAAACTGTTTTTT. It specifies CASSLWVGNEKLFF.